This section outlines one TCR beta chain sequence together with its context. The CDR3 consists of 16 residues. Unmatched junction bases numbered 6, after V lost 1 base and J lost 6 bases. Looked up from germline, CDR1 is LGHDT and CDR2 is YNNKEL (reference sequence). The data belong to a study of Ad26.COV2.S vaccination and SARS-CoV-2 variants. Study-wide context: Intramuscularly, Ad26.COV2.S was given either once or twice, 56 days apart.

This sample's treatment: about 20 received Ad26.COV2.S at low or high dose, single or two shots; about five received placebo; per-sample allocation not given. The samples date from day 63 after the first vaccine or placebo injection. Produced via immunoSEQ multiplex PCR; TCRdb's table is partial and in-frame only. The sample records some 390,000 clones, around 91% being singletons. This sequence originates from a person between 18 and 60 years old who received the Ad26.COV2.S COVID-19 vaccine or a placebo. The source was peripheral blood, collected in a trial of Ad26.COV2.S vaccine versus placebo. The rearrangement links TRBV3-1 (or the pseudogene TRBV3-2) to TRBJ2-4, with 10 bases aligning to TRBD1. Here the CDR3 DNA reads TGTGCCAGCAGCCAAGGTCCGGGACAGGGGATAAACATTCAGTACTTC. This gives the protein CASSQGPGQGINIQYF.